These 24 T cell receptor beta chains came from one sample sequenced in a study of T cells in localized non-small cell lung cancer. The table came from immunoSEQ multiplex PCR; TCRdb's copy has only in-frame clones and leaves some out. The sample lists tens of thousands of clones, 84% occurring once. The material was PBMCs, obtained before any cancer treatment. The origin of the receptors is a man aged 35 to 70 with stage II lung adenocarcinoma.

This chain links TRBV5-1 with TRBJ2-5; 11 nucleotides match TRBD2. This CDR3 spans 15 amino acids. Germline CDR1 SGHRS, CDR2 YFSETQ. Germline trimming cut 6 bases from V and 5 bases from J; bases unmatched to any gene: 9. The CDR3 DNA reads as TGCGCCAGCAACCTAGCGGGGGGCCGAGGGGAGACCCAGTACTTC. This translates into CASNLAGGRGETQYF.

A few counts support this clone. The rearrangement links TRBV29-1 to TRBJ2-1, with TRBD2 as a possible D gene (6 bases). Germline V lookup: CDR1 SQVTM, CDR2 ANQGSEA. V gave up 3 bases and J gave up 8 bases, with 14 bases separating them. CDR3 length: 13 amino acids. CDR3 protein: CSVEGLSLYEQFF. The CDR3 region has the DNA TGCAGCGTTGAGGGACTTAGTCTGTATGAGCAGTTCTTC.

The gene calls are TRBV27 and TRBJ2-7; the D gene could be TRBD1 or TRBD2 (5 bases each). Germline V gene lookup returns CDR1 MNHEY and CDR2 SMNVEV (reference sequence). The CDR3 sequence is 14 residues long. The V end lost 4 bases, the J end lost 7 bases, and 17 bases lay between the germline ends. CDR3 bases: TGTGCCAGCAGTTCCGGGACGACGAAGGCGGAGCAGTACTTC. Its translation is CASSSGTTKAEQYF.

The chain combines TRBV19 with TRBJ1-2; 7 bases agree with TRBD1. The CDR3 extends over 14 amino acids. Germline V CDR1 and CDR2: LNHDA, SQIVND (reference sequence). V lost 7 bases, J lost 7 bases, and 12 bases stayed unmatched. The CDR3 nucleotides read TGTGCCAGTATGTCGACAGGGATCATTATTGGCTACACCTTC. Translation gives CASMSTGIIIGYTF.

CDR3: CASSILVGKISGNQPQHF. As DNA, the CDR3 is TGTGCCAGTAGTATATTAGTCGGCAAGATCTCGGGTAATCAGCCCCAGCATTTT. This chain links TRBV19 with TRBJ1-5; D uncertain. Germline CDR1 and CDR2: LNHDA and SQIVND (reference sequence). Trimming removed 2 bases at V and 4 bases at J, with 21 bases between. This CDR3 is built from 18 residues. Variable domain in full (rest from reference TRBV19 and TRBJ1-5): DGGITQSPKYLFRKEGQNVTLSCEQNLNHDAMYWYRQDPGQGLRLIYYSQIVNDFQKGDIAEGYSVSREKKESFPLTVTSAQKNPTAFYLCASSILVGKISGNQPQHFGDGTRLSIL.

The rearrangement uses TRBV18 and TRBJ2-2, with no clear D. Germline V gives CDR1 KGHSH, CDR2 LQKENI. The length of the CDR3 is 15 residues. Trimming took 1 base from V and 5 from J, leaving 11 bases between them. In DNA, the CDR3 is TGTGCCAGCTCACCACGGATGATTCTGACCGGGGAGCTGTTTTTT. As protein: CASSPRMILTGELFF. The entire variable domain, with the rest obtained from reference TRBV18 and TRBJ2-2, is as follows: NAGVMQNPRHLVRRRGQEARLRCSPMKGHSHVYWYRQLPEEGLKFMVYLQKENIIDESGMPKERFSAEFPKEGPSILRIQQVVRGDSAAYFCASSPRMILTGELFFGEGSRLTVL.

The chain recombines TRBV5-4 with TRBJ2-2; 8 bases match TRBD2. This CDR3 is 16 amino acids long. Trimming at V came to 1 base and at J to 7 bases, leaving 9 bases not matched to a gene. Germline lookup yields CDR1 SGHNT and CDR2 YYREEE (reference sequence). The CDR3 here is CASSLPFSGMIGELFF. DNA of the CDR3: TGTGCCAGCAGCTTGCCGTTTAGCGGGATGATCGGGGAGCTGTTTTTT.

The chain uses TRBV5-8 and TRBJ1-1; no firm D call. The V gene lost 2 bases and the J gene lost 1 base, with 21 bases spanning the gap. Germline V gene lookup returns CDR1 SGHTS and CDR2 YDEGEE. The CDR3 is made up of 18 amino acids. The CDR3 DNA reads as TGTGCCAGCAGCTTACTGACGCAGGAGGTCCCGCGGAACACTGAAGCTTTCTTT. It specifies CASSLLTQEVPRNTEAFF.

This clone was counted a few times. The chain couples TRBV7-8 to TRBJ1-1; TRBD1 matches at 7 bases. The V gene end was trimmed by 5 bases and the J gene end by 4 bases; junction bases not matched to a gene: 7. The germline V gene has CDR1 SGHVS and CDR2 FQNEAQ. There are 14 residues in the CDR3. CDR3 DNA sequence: TGTGCCAGCAGCCTACGACAGGGAGGCACTGAAGCTTTCTTT. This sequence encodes CASSLRQGGTEAFF.

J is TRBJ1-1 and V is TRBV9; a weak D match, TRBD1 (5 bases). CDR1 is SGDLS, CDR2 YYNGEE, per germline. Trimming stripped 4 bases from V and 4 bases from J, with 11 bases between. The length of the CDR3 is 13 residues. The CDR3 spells CASSMGGSTEAFF. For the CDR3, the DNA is TGTGCCAGCAGCATGGGGGGTTCCACTGAAGCTTTCTTT.

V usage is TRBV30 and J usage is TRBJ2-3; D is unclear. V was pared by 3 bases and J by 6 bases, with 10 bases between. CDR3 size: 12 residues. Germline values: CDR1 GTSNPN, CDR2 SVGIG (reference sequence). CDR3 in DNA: TGTGCCTGGAGCCTGGGTTCGGATACGCAGTATTTT. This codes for CAWSLGSDTQYF.

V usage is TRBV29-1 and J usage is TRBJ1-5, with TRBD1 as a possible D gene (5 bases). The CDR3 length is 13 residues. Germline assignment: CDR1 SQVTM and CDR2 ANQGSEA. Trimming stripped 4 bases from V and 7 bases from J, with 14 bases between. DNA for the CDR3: TGCAGCGTTGGGGGCCCGAACAAACAGCCCCAGCATTTT. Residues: CSVGGPNKQPQHF.

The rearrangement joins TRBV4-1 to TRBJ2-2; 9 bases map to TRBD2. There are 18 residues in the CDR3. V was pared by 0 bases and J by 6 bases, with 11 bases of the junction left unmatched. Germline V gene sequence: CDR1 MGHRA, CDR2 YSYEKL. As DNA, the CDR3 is TGCGCCAGCAGCCAAGATCGGGCGGGAGGGCCCAATTCCGGGGAGCTGTTTTTT. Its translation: CASSQDRAGGPNSGELFF.

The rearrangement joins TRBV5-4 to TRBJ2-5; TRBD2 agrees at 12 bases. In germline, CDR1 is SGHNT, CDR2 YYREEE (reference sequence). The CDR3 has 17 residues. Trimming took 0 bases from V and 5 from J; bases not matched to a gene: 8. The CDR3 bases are TGTGCCAGCAGCTTGGGGTCTAGCGGGGGGGCTAGGGAGACCCAGTACTTC. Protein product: CASSLGSSGGARETQYF.

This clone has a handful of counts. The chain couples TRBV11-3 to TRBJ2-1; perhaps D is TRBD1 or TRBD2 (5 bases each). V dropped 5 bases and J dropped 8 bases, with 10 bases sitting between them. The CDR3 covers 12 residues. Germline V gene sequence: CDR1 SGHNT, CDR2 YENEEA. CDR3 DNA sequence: TGTGCCAGCAGCCCATTGGGGGATGAGCAGTTCTTC. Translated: CASSPLGDEQFF.

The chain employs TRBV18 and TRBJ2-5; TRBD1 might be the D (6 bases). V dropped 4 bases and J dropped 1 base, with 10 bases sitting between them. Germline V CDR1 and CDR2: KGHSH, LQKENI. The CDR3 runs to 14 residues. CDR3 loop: CASSLQDSQETQYF. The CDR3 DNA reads TGTGCCAGCTCACTCCAGGACAGCCAAGAGACCCAGTACTTC.

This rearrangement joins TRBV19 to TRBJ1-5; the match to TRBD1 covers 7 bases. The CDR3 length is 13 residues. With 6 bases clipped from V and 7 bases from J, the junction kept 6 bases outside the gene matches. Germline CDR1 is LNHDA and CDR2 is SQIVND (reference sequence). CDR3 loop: CASSQTGNQPQHF. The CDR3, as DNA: TGTGCCAGTAGCCAGACAGGGAACCAGCCCCAGCATTTT.

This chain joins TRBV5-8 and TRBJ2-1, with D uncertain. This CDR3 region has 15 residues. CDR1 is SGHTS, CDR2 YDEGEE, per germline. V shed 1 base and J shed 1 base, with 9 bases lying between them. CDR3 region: CASSLRPVSYNEQFF. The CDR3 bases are TGTGCCAGCAGCTTGAGACCCGTTTCCTACAATGAGCAGTTCTTC.

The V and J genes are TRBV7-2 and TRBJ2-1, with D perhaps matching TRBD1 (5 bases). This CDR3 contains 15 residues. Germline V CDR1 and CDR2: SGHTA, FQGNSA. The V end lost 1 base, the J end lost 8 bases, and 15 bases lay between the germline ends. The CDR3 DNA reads TGTGCCAGCAGCTTAGGCCAGGGTGCCTTAGATGAGCAGTTCTTC. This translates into CASSLGQGALDEQFF.

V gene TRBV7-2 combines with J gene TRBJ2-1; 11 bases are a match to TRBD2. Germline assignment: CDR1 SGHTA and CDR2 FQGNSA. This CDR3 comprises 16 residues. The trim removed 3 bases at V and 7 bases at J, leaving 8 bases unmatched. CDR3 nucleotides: TGTGCCAGCAGCTTCCGTAGCGGGAGGGCCGGTAATGAGCAGTTCTTC. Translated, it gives CASSFRSGRAGNEQFF.

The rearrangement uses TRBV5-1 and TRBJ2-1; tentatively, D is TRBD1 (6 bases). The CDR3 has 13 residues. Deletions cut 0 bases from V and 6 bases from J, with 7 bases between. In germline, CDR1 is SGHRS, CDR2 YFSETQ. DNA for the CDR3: TGCGCCAGCAGCTTGGGGACAGTCAATGAGCAGTTCTTC. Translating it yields CASSLGTVNEQFF.

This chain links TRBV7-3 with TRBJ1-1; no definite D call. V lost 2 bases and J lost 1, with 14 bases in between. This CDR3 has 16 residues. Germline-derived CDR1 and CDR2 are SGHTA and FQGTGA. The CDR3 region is CASSLYGSTTNTEAFF. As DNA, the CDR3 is TGTGCCAGCAGCTTATACGGCAGCACGACGAACACTGAAGCTTTCTTT.

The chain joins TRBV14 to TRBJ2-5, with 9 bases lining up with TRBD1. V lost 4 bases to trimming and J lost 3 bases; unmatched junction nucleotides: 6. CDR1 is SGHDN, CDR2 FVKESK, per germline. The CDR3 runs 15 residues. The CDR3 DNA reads TGTGCCAGCAGCCTAGGTGGACAGGGGAAAGAGACCCAGTACTTC. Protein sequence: CASSLGGQGKETQYF. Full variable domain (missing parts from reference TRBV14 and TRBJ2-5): EAGVTQFPSHSVIEKGQTVTLRCDPISGHDNLYWYRRVMGKEIKFLLHFVKESKQDESGMPNNRFLAERTGGTYSTLKVQPAELEDSGVYFCASSLGGQGKETQYFGPGTRLLVL.

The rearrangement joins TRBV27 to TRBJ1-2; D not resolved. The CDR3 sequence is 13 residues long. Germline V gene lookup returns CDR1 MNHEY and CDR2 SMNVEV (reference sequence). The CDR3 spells CVRSGKENYGYTF. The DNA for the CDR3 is TGTGTTCGCAGTGGAAAGGAGAATTATGGCTACACCTTC.